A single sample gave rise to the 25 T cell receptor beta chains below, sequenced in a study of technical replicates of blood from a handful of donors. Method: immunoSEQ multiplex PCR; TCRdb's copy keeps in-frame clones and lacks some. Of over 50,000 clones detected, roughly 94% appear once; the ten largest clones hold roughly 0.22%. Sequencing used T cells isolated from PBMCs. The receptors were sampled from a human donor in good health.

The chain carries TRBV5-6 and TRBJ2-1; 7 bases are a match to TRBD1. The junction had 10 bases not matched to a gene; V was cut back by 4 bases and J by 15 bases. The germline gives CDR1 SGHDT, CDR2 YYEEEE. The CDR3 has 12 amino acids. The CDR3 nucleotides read TGTGCCAGCAGCGTGACAGGGAGTCTGAGGTTCTTC. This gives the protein CASSVTGSLRFF.

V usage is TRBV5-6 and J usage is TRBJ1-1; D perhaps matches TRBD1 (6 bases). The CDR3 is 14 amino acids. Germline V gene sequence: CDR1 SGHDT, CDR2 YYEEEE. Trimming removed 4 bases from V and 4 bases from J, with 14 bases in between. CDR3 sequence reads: CASSTQGMGTEAFF. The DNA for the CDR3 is TGTGCCAGCAGCACACAGGGTATGGGCACTGAAGCTTTCTTT.

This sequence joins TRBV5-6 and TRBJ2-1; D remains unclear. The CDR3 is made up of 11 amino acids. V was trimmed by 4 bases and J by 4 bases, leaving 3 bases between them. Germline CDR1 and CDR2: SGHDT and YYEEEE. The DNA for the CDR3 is TGTGCCAGCAGCCATTACAATGAGCAGTTCTTC. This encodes CASSHYNEQFF.

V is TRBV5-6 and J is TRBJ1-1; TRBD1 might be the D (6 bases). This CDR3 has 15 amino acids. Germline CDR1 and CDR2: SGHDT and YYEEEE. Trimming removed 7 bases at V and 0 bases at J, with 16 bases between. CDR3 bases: TGTGCCAGCCGGTGGGAGGGGGGGATGAACACTGAAGCTTTCTTT. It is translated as CASRWEGGMNTEAFF. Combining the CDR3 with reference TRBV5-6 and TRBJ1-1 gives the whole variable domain DAGVTQSPTHLIKTRGQQVTLRCSPKSGHDTVSWYQQALGQGPQFIFQYYEEEERQRGNFPDRFSGHQFPNYSSELNVNALLLGDSALYLCASRWEGGMNTEAFFGQGTRLTVV.

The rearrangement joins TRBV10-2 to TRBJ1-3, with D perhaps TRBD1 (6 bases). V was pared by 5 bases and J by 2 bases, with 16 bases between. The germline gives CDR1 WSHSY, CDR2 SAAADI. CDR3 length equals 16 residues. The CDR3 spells CASSFGDKRAGNTIYF. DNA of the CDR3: TGCGCCAGCAGTTTCGGGGACAAGAGGGCTGGAAACACCATATATTTT.

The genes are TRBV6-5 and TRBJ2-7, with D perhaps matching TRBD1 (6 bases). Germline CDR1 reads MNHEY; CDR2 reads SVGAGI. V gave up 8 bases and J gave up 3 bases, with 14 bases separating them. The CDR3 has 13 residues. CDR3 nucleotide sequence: TGTGCCAGCGGCTTGGACAGCCTCTACGAGCAGTACTTC. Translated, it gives CASGLDSLYEQYF.

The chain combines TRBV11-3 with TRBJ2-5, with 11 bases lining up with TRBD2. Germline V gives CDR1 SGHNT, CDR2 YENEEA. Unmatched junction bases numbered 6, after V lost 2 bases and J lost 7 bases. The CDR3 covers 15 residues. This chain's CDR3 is CASSLLAGGPWTQYF. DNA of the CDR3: TGTGCCAGCAGCTTATTAGCGGGGGGGCCATGGACCCAGTACTTC. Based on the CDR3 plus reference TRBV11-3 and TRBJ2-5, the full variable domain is EAGVVQSPRYKIIEKKQPVAFWCNPISGHNTLYWYLQNLGQGPELLIRYENEEAVDDSQLPKDRFSAERLKGVDSTLKIQPAELGDSAVYLCASSLLAGGPWTQYFGPGTRLLVL.

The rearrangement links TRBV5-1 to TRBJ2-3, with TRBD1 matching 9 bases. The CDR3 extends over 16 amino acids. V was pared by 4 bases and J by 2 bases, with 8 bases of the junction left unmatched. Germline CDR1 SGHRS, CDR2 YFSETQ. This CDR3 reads CASSPWGDRATDTQYF. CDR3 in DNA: TGCGCCAGCAGCCCCTGGGGGGACAGGGCCACAGATACGCAGTATTTT.

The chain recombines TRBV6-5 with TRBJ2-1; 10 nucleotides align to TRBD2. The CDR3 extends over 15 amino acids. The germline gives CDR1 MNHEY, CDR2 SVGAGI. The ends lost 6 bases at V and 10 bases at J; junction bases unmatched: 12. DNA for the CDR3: TGTGCCAGCAGCCCACTAAGCGGGAGGGCGGGGGAGCAGTTCTTC. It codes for CASSPLSGRAGEQFF.

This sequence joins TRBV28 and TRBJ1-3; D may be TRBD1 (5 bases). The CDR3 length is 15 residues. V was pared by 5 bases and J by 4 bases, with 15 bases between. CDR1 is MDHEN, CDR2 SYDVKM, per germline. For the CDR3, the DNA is TGTGCCAGCAGTCCCAGGGCAGGGTCGGGAAACACCATATATTTT. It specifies CASSPRAGSGNTIYF.

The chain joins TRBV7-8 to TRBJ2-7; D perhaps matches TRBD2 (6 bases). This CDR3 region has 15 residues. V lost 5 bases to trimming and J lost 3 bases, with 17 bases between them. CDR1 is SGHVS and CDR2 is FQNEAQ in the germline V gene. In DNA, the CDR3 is TGTGCCAGCAGCCCTCTATGGGGGGAGGACTACGAGCAGTACTTC. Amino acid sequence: CASSPLWGEDYEQYF.

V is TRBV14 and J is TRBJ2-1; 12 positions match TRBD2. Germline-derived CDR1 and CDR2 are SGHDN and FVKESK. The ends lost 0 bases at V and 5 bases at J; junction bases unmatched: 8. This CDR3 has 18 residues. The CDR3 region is CASSQDLFTSGRNNEQFF. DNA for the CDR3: TGTGCCAGCAGCCAAGATTTGTTTACTAGCGGGAGGAACAATGAGCAGTTCTTC. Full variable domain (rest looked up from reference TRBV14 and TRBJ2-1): EAGVTQFPSHSVIEKGQTVTLRCDPISGHDNLYWYRRVMGKEIKFLLHFVKESKQDESGMPNNRFLAERTGGTYSTLKVQPAELEDSGVYFCASSQDLFTSGRNNEQFFGPGTRLTVL.

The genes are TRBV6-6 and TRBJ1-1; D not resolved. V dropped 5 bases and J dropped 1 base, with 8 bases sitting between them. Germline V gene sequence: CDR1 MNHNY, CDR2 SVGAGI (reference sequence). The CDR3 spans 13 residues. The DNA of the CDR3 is TGTGCCAGCAGTCCAAACAGGAACACTGAAGCTTTCTTT. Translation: CASSPNRNTEAFF.

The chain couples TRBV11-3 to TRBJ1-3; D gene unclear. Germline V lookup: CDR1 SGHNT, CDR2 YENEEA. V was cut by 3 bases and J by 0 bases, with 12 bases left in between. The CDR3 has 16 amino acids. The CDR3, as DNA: TGTGCCAGCAGCTTGGGCCCCGGAGGCTCTGGAAACACCATATATTTT. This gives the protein CASSLGPGGSGNTIYF.

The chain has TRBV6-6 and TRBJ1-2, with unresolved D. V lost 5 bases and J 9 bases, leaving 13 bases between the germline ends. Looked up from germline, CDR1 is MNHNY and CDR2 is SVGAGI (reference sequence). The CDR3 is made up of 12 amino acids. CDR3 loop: CASSPTGDSYTF. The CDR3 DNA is TGTGCCAGCAGTCCAACCGGGGATAGCTACACCTTC.

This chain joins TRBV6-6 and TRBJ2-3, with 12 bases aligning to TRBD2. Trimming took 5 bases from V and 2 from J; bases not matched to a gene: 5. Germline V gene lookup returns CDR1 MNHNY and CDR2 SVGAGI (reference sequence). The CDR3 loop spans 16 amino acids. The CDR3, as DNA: TGTGCCAGCAGTCCGGGACTAGCGGGCCCCACAGATACGCAGTATTTT. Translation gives CASSPGLAGPTDTQYF.

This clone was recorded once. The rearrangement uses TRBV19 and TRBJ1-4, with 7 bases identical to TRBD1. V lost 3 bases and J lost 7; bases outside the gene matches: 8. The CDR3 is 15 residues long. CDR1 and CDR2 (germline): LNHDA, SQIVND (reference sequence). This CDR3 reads CASSMRQGRGEKLFF. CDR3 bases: TGTGCCAGTAGTATGCGACAGGGTCGAGGTGAAAAACTGTTTTTT.

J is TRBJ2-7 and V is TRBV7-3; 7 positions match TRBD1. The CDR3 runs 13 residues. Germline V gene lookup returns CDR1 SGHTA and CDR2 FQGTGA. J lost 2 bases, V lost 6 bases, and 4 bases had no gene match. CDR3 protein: CASSYDRAYEQYF. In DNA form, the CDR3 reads TGTGCCAGCAGTTACGACAGGGCCTACGAGCAGTACTTC. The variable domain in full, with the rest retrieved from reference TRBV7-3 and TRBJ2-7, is GAGVSQTPSNKVTEKGKYVELRCDPISGHTALYWYRQSLGQGPEFLIYFQGTGAADDSGLPNDRFFAVRPEGSVSTLKIQRTERGDSAVYLCASSYDRAYEQYFGPGTRLTVT.

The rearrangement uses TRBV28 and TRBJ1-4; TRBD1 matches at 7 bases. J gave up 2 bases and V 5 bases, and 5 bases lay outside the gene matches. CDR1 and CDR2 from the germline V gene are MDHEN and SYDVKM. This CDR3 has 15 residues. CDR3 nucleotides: TGTGCCAGCAGTGCCCGACAGGGTACTAATGAAAAACTGTTTTTT. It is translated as CASSARQGTNEKLFF. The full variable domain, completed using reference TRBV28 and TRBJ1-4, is DVKVTQSSRYLVKRTGEKVFLECVQDMDHENMFWYRQDPGLGLRLIYFSYDVKMKEKGDIPEGYSVSREKKERFSLILESASTNQTSMYLCASSARQGTNEKLFFGSGTQLSVL.

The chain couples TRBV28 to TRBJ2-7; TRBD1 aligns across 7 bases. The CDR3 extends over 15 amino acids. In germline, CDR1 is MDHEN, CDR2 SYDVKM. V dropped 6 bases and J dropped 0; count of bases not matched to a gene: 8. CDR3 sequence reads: CASSTRTGNSYEQYF. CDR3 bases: TGTGCCAGCAGCACCCGGACAGGAAACTCCTACGAGCAGTACTTC.

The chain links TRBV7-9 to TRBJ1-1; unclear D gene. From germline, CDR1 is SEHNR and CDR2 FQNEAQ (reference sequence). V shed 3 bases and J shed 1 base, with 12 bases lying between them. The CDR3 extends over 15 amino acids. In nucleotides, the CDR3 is TGTGCCAGCAGCTTCAATCGCCGGGGGAACACTGAAGCTTTCTTT. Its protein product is CASSFNRRGNTEAFF.

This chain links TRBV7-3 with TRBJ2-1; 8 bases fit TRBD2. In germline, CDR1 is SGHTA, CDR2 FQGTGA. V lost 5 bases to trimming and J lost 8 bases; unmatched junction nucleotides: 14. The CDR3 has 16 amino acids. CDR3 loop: CASSPRPAGVLHEQFF. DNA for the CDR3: TGTGCCAGCAGCCCCCGGCCAGCGGGGGTTTTACATGAGCAGTTCTTC.

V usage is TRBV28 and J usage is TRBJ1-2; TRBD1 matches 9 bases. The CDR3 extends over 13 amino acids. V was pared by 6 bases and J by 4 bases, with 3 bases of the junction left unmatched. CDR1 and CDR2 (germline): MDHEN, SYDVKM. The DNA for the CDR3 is TGTGCCAGCAGATCGGGACAGGGCTATGGCTACACCTTC. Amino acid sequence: CASRSGQGYGYTF.

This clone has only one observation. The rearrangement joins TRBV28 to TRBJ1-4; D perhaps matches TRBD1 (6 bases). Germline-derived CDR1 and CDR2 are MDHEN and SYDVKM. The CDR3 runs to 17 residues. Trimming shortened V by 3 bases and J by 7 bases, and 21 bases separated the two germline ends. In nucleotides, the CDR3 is TGTGCCAGCAGTTTTGTCGGACAGTCGTTAGCTGGTGAAAAACTGTTTTTT. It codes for CASSFVGQSLAGEKLFF.

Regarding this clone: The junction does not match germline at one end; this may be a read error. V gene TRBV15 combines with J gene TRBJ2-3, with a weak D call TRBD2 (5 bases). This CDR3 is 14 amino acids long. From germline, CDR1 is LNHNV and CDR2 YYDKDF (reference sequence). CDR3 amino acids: CATSGDYSTDTQYF. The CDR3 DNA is TGTGCCACCAGCGGAGACTACAGCACAGATACGCAGTATTTT.